This passage covers 6 T cell receptor beta chains from one sample sequenced in a study of cytomegalovirus exposure and HLA in healthy donors. Libraries were prepared by immunoSEQ multiplex PCR; TCRdb keeps only in-frame clonotypes and omits some of them. This table holds 65,000 to 90,000 clones, 85% to 95% found once. Sequenced input: PBMCs. The receptor source for this set is a man aged 18-30 years in good health and CMV-seronegative.

This clone was observed a single time. This sequence joins TRBV5-1 and TRBJ2-3; D ambiguous. Germline CDR1 SGHRS, CDR2 YFSETQ. This CDR3 has 11 amino acids. V lost 3 bases, J lost 5 bases, and 4 bases lay in between. Written as DNA, the CDR3 is TGCGCCAGCAGCTCGGTAGATACGCAGTATTTT. Translating gives CASSSVDTQYF. Using reference TRBV5-1 and TRBJ2-3 for the parts outside the CDR3, the full variable domain is KAGVTQTPRYLIKTRGQQVTLSCSPISGHRSVSWYQQTPGQGLQFLFEYFSETQRNKGNFPGRFSGRQFSNSRSEMNVSTLELGDSALYLCASSSVDTQYFGPGTRLTVL.

The rearrangement links TRBV30 to TRBJ1-1; TRBD1 might be the D (5 bases). The CDR3 runs to 11 residues. Deletions cut 4 bases from V and 6 bases from J, with 9 bases between. The V gene's germline CDR1 is GTSNPN and CDR2 SVGIG (reference sequence). The CDR3: CAWTSGAEAFF. The CDR3, as DNA: TGTGCCTGGACCTCGGGGGCTGAAGCTTTCTTT.

J is TRBJ1-1 and V is TRBV28; D remains unclear. Trimming removed 5 bases from V and 8 bases from J, with 9 bases in between. The CDR3 is made up of 11 amino acids. Looked up from germline, CDR1 is MDHEN and CDR2 is SYDVKM. CDR3 bases: TGTGCCAGCAGTCGGGGTTTGGAAGCTTTCTTT. This encodes CASSRGLEAFF.

V gene TRBV4-2 combines with J gene TRBJ1-1; 11 nucleotides match TRBD1. With 4 bases clipped from V and 10 bases from J, the junction kept 11 bases outside the gene matches. Germline V gives CDR1 LGHNA, CDR2 YNFKEQ. The CDR3 length is 15 residues. The CDR3 sequence: CASSPDSGTGGAAFF. The CDR3 coding sequence is TGTGCCAGCAGCCCCGACTCCGGGACAGGGGGTGCAGCTTTCTTT.

The chain joins TRBV6-4 to TRBJ2-2; 7 bases fit TRBD1. Germline loops: CDR1 MRHNA, CDR2 SNTAGT. With V trimmed by 3 bases and J by 2 bases, 3 bases remained unmatched. The CDR3 contains 15 residues. The CDR3: CASSEEGGNTGELFF. The CDR3 DNA reads TGTGCCAGCAGTGAAGAAGGGGGCAACACCGGGGAGCTGTTTTTT.

This chain links TRBV2 with TRBJ2-1, with D unclear. V was trimmed by 0 bases and J by 7 bases, leaving 16 bases between them. CDR1 is SNHLY and CDR2 is FYNNEI in the germline V gene. This CDR3 contains 16 residues. The CDR3 protein is CASSEAKIRLENEQFF. Here the CDR3 DNA reads TGTGCCAGCAGTGAAGCGAAAATAAGATTAGAGAATGAGCAGTTCTTC. The entire variable domain, with the rest obtained from reference TRBV2 and TRBJ2-1, is as follows: EPEVTQTPSHQVTQMGQEVILRCVPISNHLYFYWYRQILGQKVEFLVSFYNNEISEKSEIFDDQFSVERPDGSNFTLKIRSTKLEDSAMYFCASSEAKIRLENEQFFGPGTRLTVL.